This TCR beta chain was observed in a study of blood T cell repertoires in COVID-19. Profiling relied on immunoSEQ multiplex PCR, and the TCRdb table lists in-frame clones only, not all of them. Counted here are about 75,000 clones, roughly 90% occurring once; the ten biggest clones make up around 2.6%. The germline V and J ends were trimmed by 5 bases and 10 bases, with 15 bases remaining between them. The germline CDR1 and CDR2 sequences are SGHDT and YYEEEE. The CDR3 is 12 amino acids. The source of this sequence is a human donor in a cohort sampled during active COVID-19. Sequences were obtained from peripheral blood. The V gene is TRBV5-6, the J gene TRBJ1-1; D is possibly TRBD1 (6 bases). CDR3 nucleotide sequence: TGTGCCAGCAGTTTTGCCGGGGGGCTAGCTTTCTTT. Protein: CASSFAGGLAFF.